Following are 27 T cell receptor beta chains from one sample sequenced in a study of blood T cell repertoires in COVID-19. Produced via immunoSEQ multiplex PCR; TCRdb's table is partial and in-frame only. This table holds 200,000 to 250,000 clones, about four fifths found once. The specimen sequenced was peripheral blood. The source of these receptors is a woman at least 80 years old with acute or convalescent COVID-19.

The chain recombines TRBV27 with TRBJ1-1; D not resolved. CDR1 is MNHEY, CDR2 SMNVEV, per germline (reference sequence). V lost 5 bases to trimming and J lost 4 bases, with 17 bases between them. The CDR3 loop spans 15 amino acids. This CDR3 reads CASSRRTGRATEAFF. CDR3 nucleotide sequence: TGTGCCAGCAGTCGACGGACGGGGAGGGCCACTGAAGCTTTCTTT.

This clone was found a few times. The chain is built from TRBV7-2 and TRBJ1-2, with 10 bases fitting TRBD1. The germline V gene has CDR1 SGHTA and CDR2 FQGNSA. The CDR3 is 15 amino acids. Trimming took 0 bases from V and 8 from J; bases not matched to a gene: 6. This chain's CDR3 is CASSLAQGTGAGYTF. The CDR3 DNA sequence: TGTGCCAGCAGCTTAGCCCAAGGGACAGGGGCCGGCTACACCTTC.

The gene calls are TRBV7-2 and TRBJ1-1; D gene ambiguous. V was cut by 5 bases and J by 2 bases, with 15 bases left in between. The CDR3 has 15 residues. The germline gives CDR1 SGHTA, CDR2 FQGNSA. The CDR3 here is CASSRRMGSNTEAFF. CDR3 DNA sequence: TGTGCCAGCAGCAGGCGAATGGGCAGTAACACTGAAGCTTTCTTT.

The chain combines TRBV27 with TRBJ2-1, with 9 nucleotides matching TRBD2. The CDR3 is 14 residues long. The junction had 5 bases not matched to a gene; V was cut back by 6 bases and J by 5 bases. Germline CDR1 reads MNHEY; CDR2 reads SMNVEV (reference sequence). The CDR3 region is CASSMGGGDNEQFF. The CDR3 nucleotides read TGTGCCAGCAGCATGGGCGGGGGGGACAATGAGCAGTTCTTC.

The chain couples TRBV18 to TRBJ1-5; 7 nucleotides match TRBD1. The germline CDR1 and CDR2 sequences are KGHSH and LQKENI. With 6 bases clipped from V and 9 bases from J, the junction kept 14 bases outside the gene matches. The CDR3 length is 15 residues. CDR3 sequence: CASSLDRALFWPQHF. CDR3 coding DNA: TGTGCCAGCTCGCTCGACAGGGCGCTTTTTTGGCCCCAGCATTTT. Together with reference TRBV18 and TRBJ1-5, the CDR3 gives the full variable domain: NAGVMQNPRHLVRRRGQEARLRCSPMKGHSHVYWYRQLPEEGLKFMVYLQKENIIDESGMPKERFSAEFPKEGPSILRIQQVVRGDSAAYFCASSLDRALFWPQHFGDGTRLSIL.

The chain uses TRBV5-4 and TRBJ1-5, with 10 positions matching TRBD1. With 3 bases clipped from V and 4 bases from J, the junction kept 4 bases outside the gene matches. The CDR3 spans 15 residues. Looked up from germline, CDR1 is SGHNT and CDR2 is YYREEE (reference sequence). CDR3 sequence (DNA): TGTGCCAGCAGCTCCGGGACAGGGGTGAATCAGCCCCAGCATTTT. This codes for CASSSGTGVNQPQHF. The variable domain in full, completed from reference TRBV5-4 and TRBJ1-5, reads ETGVTQSPTHLIKTRGQQVTLRCSSQSGHNTVSWYQQALGQGPQFIFQYYREEENGRGNFPPRFSGLQFPNYSSELNVNALELDDSALYLCASSSGTGVNQPQHFGDGTRLSIL.

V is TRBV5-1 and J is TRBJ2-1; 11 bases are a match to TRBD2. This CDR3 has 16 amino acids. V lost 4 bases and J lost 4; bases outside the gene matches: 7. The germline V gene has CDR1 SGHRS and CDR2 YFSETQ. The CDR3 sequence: CASSDSGTSGYNEQFF. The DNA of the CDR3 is TGCGCCAGCAGCGACTCCGGGACTAGCGGATACAATGAGCAGTTCTTC. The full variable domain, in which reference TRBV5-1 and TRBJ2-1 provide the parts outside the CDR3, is KAGVTQTPRYLIKTRGQQVTLSCSPISGHRSVSWYQQTPGQGLQFLFEYFSETQRNKGNFPGRFSGRQFSNSRSEMNVSTLELGDSALYLCASSDSGTSGYNEQFFGPGTRLTVL.

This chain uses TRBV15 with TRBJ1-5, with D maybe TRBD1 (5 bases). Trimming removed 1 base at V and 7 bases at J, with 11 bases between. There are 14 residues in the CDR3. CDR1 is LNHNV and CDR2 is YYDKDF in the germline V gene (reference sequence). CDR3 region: CATSRGGAEQPQHF. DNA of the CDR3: TGTGCCACCAGCAGAGGTGGGGCGGAACAGCCCCAGCATTTT. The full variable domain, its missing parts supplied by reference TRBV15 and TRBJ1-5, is DAMVIQNPRYQVTQFGKPVTLSCSQTLNHNVMYWYQQKSSQAPKLLFHYYDKDFNNEADTPDNFQSRRPNTSFCFLDIRSPGLGDTAMYLCATSRGGAEQPQHFGDGTRLSIL.

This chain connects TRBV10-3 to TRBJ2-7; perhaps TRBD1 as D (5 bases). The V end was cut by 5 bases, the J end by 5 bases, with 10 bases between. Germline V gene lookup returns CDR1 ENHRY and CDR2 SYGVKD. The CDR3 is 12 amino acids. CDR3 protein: CAISTGSHEQYF. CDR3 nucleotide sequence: TGTGCCATCAGTACAGGTTCCCACGAGCAGTACTTC.

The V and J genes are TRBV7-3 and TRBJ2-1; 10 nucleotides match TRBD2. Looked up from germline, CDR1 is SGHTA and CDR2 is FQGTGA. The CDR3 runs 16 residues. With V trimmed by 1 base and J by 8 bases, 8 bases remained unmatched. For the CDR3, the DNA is TGTGCCAGCAGCTTAAGAGCGGGGGGGCCGGTAGATGAGCAGTTCTTC. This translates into CASSLRAGGPVDEQFF.

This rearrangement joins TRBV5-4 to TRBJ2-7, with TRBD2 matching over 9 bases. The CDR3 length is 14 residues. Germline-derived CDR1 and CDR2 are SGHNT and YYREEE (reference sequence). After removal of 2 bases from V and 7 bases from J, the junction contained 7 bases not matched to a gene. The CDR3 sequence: CASSFAGGRREQYF. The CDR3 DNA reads TGTGCCAGCAGCTTTGCGGGGGGGCGGAGGGAGCAGTACTTC.

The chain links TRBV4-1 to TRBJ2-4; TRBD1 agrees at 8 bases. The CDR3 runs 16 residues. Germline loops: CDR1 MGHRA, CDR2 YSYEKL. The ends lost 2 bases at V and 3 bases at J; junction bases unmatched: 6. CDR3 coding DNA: TGCGCCAGCAGCCAACAAGACAGGGGAGGCAAAAACATTCAGTACTTC. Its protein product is CASSQQDRGGKNIQYF.

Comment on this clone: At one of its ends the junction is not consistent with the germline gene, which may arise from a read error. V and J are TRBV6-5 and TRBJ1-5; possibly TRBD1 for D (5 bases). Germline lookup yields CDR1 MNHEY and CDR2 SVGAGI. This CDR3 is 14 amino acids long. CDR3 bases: TGTGCCAGCAGTAACTCGGGGGGAAATCAGCCCCAGCATTTT. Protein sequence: CASSNSGGNQPQHF.

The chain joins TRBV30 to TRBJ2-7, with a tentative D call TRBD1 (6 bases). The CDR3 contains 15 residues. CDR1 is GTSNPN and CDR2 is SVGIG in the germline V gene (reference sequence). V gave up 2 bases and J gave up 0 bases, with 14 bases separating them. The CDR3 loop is CAWSLFDRPSYEQYF. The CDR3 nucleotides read TGTGCCTGGAGTCTCTTTGACAGGCCCTCCTACGAGCAGTACTTC.

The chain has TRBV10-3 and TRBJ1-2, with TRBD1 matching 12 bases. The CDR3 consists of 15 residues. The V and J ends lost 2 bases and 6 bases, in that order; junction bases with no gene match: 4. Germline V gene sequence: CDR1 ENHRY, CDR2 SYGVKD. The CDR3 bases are TGTGCCATCAGTGAGCCAGGGACAGGGGGCGATGGCTACACCTTC. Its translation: CAISEPGTGGDGYTF.

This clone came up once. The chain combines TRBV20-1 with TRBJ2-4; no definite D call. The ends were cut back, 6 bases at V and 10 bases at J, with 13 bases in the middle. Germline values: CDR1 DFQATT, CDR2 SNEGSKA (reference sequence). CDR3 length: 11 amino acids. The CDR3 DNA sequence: TGCAGTGCCAGTCTGGAGTATATTCAGTACTTC. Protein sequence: CSASLEYIQYF.

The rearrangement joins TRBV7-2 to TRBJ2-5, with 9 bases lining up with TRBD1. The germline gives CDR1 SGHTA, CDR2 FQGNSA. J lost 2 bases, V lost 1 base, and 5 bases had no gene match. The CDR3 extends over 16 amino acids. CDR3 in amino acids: CASSLGWTGVQETQYF. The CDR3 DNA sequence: TGTGCCAGCAGCTTAGGTTGGACAGGGGTGCAAGAGACCCAGTACTTC.

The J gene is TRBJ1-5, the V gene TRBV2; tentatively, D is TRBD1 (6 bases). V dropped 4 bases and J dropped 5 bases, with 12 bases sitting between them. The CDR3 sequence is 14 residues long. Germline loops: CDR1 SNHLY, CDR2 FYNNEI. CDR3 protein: CASSAETGYQPQHF. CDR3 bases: TGTGCCAGCAGTGCTGAGACAGGCTATCAGCCCCAGCATTTT.

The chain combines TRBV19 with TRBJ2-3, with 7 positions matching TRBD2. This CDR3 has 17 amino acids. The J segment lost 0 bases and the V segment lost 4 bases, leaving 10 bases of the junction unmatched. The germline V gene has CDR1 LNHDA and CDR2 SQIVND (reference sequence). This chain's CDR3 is CASSTGGGAPSTDTQYF. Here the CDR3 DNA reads TGTGCCAGTAGTACGGGCGGGGGAGCCCCTAGCACAGATACGCAGTATTTT.

DNA of the CDR3: TGTGCCAGCTCACCACCCGGGGGAGTCACCGGGGAGCTGTTTTTT. It encodes CASSPPGGVTGELFF. The V gene is TRBV18, the J gene TRBJ2-2; a weak D match, TRBD2 (6 bases). Germline CDR1 and CDR2: KGHSH and LQKENI. Trimming took off 0 bases at V and 4 bases at J, with 9 bases between the two ends. CDR3 length equals 15 residues.

The CDR3 region is CASSASDSPNLPDTQYF. The CDR3 region has the DNA TGTGCCAGCAGCGCCTCGGACAGCCCCAACTTACCAGATACGCAGTATTTT. The V call is TRBV5-6, the J call TRBJ2-3; a weak D match, TRBD1 (6 bases). The CDR3 spans 17 residues. Looked up from germline, CDR1 is SGHDT and CDR2 is YYEEEE. With 4 bases removed from V and 4 bases from J, the gap between germline ends came to 22 bases.

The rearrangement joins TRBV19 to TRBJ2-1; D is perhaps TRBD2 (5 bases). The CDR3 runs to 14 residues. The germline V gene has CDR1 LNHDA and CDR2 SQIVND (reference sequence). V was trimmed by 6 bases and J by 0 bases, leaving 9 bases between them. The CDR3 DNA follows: TGTGCCAGTAGCCTCCGGGGCTCCTACAATGAGCAGTTCTTC. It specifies CASSLRGSYNEQFF.

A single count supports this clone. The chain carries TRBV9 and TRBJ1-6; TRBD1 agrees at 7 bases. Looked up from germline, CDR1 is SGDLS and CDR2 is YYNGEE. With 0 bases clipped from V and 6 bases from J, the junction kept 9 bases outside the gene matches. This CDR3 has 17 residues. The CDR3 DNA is TGTGCCAGCAGCGTAGGTCAGGGGGGTTTTAGTAATTCACCCCTCCACTTT. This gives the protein CASSVGQGGFSNSPLHF. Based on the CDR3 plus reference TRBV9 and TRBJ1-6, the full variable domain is DSGVTQTPKHLITATGQRVTLRCSPRSGDLSVYWYQQSLDQGLQFLIQYYNGEERAKGNILERFSAQQFPDLHSELNLSSLELGDSALYFCASSVGQGGFSNSPLHFGNGTRLTVT.

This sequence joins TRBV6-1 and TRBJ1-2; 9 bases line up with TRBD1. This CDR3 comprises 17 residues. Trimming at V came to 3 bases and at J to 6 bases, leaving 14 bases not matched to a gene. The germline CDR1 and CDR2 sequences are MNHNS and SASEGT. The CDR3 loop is CASSEGGQGLGIDGYTF. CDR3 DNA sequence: TGTGCCAGCAGTGAGGGGGGACAGGGTTTAGGGATTGATGGCTACACCTTC.

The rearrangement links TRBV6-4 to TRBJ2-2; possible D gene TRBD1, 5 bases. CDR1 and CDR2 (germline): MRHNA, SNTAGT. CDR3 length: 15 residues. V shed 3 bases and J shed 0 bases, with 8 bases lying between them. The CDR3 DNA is TGTGCCAGCAGTGAGCAGGGTCCGAACACCGGGGAGCTGTTTTTT. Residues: CASSEQGPNTGELFF.

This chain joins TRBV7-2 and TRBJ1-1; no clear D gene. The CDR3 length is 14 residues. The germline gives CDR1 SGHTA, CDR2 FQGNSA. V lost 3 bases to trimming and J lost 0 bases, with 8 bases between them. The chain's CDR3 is CASSLPRVNTEAFF. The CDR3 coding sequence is TGTGCCAGCAGCTTGCCTCGGGTGAACACTGAAGCTTTCTTT.

The CDR3 here is CASSLQGMDTEAFF. The CDR3 DNA follows: TGTGCCAGCTCACTACAGGGGATGGACACTGAAGCTTTCTTT. This chain uses TRBV18 with TRBJ1-1; 7 bases line up with TRBD1. The ends lost 4 bases at V and 3 bases at J; junction bases unmatched: 5. The CDR3 is 14 amino acids. Germline values: CDR1 KGHSH, CDR2 LQKENI. Using reference TRBV18 and TRBJ1-1 for the parts outside the CDR3, the full variable domain is NAGVMQNPRHLVRRRGQEARLRCSPMKGHSHVYWYRQLPEEGLKFMVYLQKENIIDESGMPKERFSAEFPKEGPSILRIQQVVRGDSAAYFCASSLQGMDTEAFFGQGTRLTVV.